This T cell receptor (beta chain) was captured by sequencing in a study of blood T cell repertoires in COVID-19. On the study more broadly: Researchers got acute and convalescent COVID-19 samples from the United States, Italy and Spain. Sources were T cells, B-cell-depleted T cells, or PBMCs; the material itself was cDNA or gDNA.

In the study's own analysis: Estimated nucleated cell counts came from reference gene primer amplification. Sequencing was performed with immunoSEQ multiplex PCR; in TCRdb, only in-frame clones are kept and a portion is missing. Clone size and V and J calls were adopted from that table, with D and trimming inferred from the DNA. The table lists 42,000 or so clones, about 88% of them singletons. This TCR derives from a human donor in a cohort sampled during active COVID-19. Material: peripheral blood.

The chain's CDR3 is CASSRVFSSESEQYF. The CDR3 DNA is TGCGCCAGCAGTCGAGTCTTCTCTAGCGAATCCGAGCAGTACTTC. The rearrangement joins TRBV4-1 to TRBJ2-7; D is perhaps TRBD2 (6 bases). The ends were cut back, 6 bases at V and 6 bases at J, with 21 bases in the middle. The CDR3 sequence is 15 residues long. Germline V gene data show CDR1 as MGHRA and CDR2 as YSYEKL.